The 5 T cell receptor beta chains in this list originate from one sample, sequenced in a study of regulatory T cells in long-lasting Graves disease. Time point: persistent/refractory GD, antithyroid drugs over 5 years with positive TRAb. With RNA extracted from PBMCs as input, the TCR library was made. Arm-PCR of CDR3 regions and iRepertoire HTBI primers were used to build TCR beta libraries. TCRdb redid the calling of the multiplex PCR reads with MiXCR, one entry per CDR3 protein. The sample includes about 460,000 distinct CDR3 sequences, under 25% seen only once; the top ten take around 13%. This specimen was peripheral blood mononuclear cells (PBMCs), taken when the disease was refractory, from a patient treated with antithyroid drugs. The receptors shown here come from a female donor with Graves disease.

This clonotype appeared many times. The V and J genes are TRBV9 and TRBJ1-2; no clear D gene. V was trimmed by 4 bases and J by 4 bases, leaving 20 bases between them. The CDR3 spans 16 residues. The germline CDR1 and CDR2 sequences are SGDLS and YYNGEE. This CDR3 is CASSPHGGSRSYGYTF. CDR3 bases: TGTGCCAGCAGCCCCCACGGTGGGTCGCGCTCCTATGGCTACACCTTC. The entire variable domain, with the rest obtained from reference TRBV9 and TRBJ1-2, is as follows: DSGVTQTPKHLITATGQRVTLRCSPRSGDLSVYWYQQSLDQGLQFLIQYYNGEERAKGNILERFSAQQFPDLHSELNLSSLELGDSALYFCASSPHGGSRSYGYTFGSGTRLTVV.

At least ten counts were recorded for this clonotype. The chain joins TRBV12-3 or TRBV12-4 to TRBJ2-7; tentative D call: TRBD2 (5 bases). V dropped 3 bases and J dropped 6 bases, with 12 bases sitting between them. The CDR3 is 13 amino acids. CDR3 protein: CASSFRGSGEQYF. Here the CDR3 DNA reads TGTGCCAGCAGTTTCCGGGGATCAGGCGAGCAGTACTTC.

The CDR3 region is CASSQGPGREKLFF. The DNA of the CDR3 is TGCGCCAGCAGCCAGGGTCCAGGGCGGGAAAAACTGTTTTTT. The chain recombines TRBV4-1 with TRBJ1-4; D might be TRBD1 (5 bases). This CDR3 spans 14 amino acids. CDR1 is MGHRA, CDR2 YSYEKL, per germline. V was cut by 3 bases and J by 8 bases, with 13 bases left in between.

The V gene is TRBV20-1, the J gene TRBJ2-7; D unclear. CDR3 length: 13 residues. The germline gives CDR1 DFQATT, CDR2 SNEGSKA (reference sequence). Trimming shortened V by 6 bases and J by 0 bases, and 12 bases separated the two germline ends. The CDR3 DNA reads TGCAGTGCGCGTCTTTCGAGCTCCTACGAGCAGTACTTC. Amino acids: CSARLSSSYEQYF.

This clonotype was detected many times. CDR3 DNA sequence: TGCAGCGTTTTGGGGTCCGGGGAGCTGTTTTTT. Translated, it gives CSVLGSGELFF. This sequence joins TRBV29-1 and TRBJ2-2, with D hard to call. V was shortened by 5 bases and J by 6 bases, with 7 bases between the two germline ends. The CDR3 totals 11 residues. Germline V gene lookup returns CDR1 SQVTM and CDR2 ANQGSEA.